The rows below give T cell receptor beta chains drawn from one sample of a study of cytomegalovirus exposure and HLA in healthy donors. Generated by immunoSEQ multiplex PCR, the TCRdb table keeps only in-frame clones and is missing some. This table holds 150,000 to 200,000 clones, roughly 80% found once. The specimen was PBMCs. Source of these receptors: a girl aged 2 to 9 in good health and CMV-seropositive. Both conserved end residues are part of each CDR3. The D gene is left open where the match is weak. The size of a clone is reported for some rows only, either as once, few or many, or as a class for expanded clones.

size | J | V | D | CDR3 | DNA
NA | TRBJ1-4 | TRBV6-1 | NA | CASTRDTATNEKLFF | TGTGCCAGCACCCGGGACACTGCAACTAATGAAAAACTGTTTTTT
NA | TRBJ2-2 | TRBV5-6 | TRBD2 | CASSFEVGLAGTGELFF | TGTGCCAGCAGCTTCGAGGTTGGCTTAGCGGGAACCGGGGAGCTGTTTTTT
NA | TRBJ2-4 | TRBV5-4 | NA | CASSYSGAKNIQYF | TGTGCCAGCAGCTACTCAGGGGCCAAAAACATTCAGTACTTC
few | TRBJ2-6 | TRBV4-1 | NA | CASSLMFAGANVLTF | TGCGCCAGCAGCCTAATGTTCGCTGGGGCCAACGTCCTGACTTTC
NA | TRBJ2-3 | TRBV19 | TRBD2 | CASSIPDGLGISDTQYF | TGTGCCAGTAGTATCCCCGACGGACTAGGAATCTCAGATACGCAGTATTTT
NA | TRBJ1-5 | TRBV28 | TRBD1 | CASSLGVRQGGNQPQHF | TGTGCCAGCAGTCTAGGGGTAAGACAGGGCGGCAATCAGCCCCAGCATTTT
NA | TRBJ1-5 | TRBV6-5 | NA | CASRRQARGPQHF | TGTGCCAGCAGGCGACAGGCTAGAGGGCCCCAGCATTTT
NA | TRBJ1-4 | TRBV6-1 | TRBD1 | CASNARGTNEKLFF | TGTGCCAGCAACGCCAGGGGGACTAATGAAAAACTGTTTTTT
NA | TRBJ1-5 | TRBV19 | NA | CASSINLGTYQPQHF | TGTGCCAGTAGTATTAATCTAGGAACCTATCAGCCCCAGCATTTT
NA | TRBJ1-2 | TRBV21-1 | NA | CASSNNGRTGSLPGYTF | TGTGCCAGCAGCAATAACGGTCGGACAGGGAGCTTGCCTGGCTACACCTTC
NA | TRBJ2-1 | TRBV29-1 | NA | CSVGRGNEQFF | TGCAGCGTTGGTAGGGGGAATGAGCAGTTCTTC
NA | TRBJ2-6 | TRBV7-9 | NA | CASSLKGVGTSGANVLTF | TGTGCCAGCAGCTTAAAGGGGGTGGGGACCTCTGGGGCCAACGTCCTGACTTTC
NA | TRBJ2-2 | TRBV7-9 | NA | CASSLAGGLTGELFF | TGTGCCAGCAGCTTAGCGGGAGGATTAACCGGGGAGCTGTTTTTT
NA | TRBJ2-2 | TRBV4-2 | NA | CASSDRSARDTGELFF | TGTGCCAGCAGCGATCGGTCAGCTCGGGACACCGGGGAGCTGTTTTTT
medium-sized | TRBJ2-7 | TRBV21-1 | NA | CASSSLAGWGFYHEQYF | TGTGCCAGCAGCTCCCTGGCGGGGTGGGGGTTCTATCACGAGCAGTACTTC
NA | TRBJ2-3 | TRBV30 | TRBD2 | CAWSVSREGPAWDTQYF | TGTGCCTGGAGTGTTTCACGGGAGGGCCCGGCGTGGGATACGCAGTATTTT
NA | TRBJ2-1 | TRBV5-8 | TRBD2 | CASSLFSGRDSYNEQFF | TGTGCCAGCAGCCTCTTTAGCGGGAGAGACTCCTACAATGAGCAGTTCTTC
NA | TRBJ2-5 | TRBV28 | TRBD2 | CASSLHQITSGSPPGETQYF | TGTGCCAGCAGTCTTCACCAAATAACTAGCGGGAGCCCGCCGGGAGAGACCCAGTACTTC
NA | TRBJ2-7 | TRBV18 | TRBD1 | CASSLGQGPPYEQYF | TGTGCCAGCTCACTAGGACAGGGTCCCCCCTACGAGCAGTACTTC
NA | TRBJ1-2 | TRBV5-4 | TRBD1 | CASSLDRAGGYTF | TGTGCCAGCAGCCTGGACAGGGCTGGTGGCTACACCTTC
NA | TRBJ2-3 | TRBV5-6 | TRBD2 | CASSPGLGLAGRDTQYF | TGTGCCAGCAGCCCCGGATTGGGACTAGCGGGACGGGATACGCAGTATTTT
NA | TRBJ2-6 | TRBV29-1 | NA | CSVGATSGANVLTF | TGCAGCGTGGGGGCCACCTCTGGGGCCAACGTCCTGACTTTC
NA | TRBJ2-3 | TRBV2 | TRBD2 | CASSVRERERRDTQYF | TGTGCCAGCAGTGTAAGGGAGCGGGAGCGACGAGATACGCAGTATTTT
few | TRBJ2-5 | TRBV5-6 | NA | CASSFKAGEQYF | TGTGCCAGCAGCTTTAAGGCAGGGGAGCAGTACTTC
once | TRBJ2-3 | TRBV28 | NA | CASTVSGALSTDTQYF | TGTGCCAGCACGGTCTCAGGGGCGCTAAGCACAGATACGCAGTATTTT
NA | TRBJ2-2 | TRBV25-1 | NA | CASSGALASDGELFF | TGTGCCAGCAGTGGAGCTCTAGCCTCTGACGGGGAGCTGTTTTTT
once | TRBJ2-3 | TRBV27 | NA | CASSTRGGAKADTQYF | TGTGCCAGCAGTACTAGAGGAGGGGCTAAGGCAGATACGCAGTATTTT
NA | TRBJ2-4 | TRBV30 | NA | CACGGAKNIQYF | TGTGCCTGCGGGGGAGCCAAAAACATTCAGTACTTC
NA | TRBJ1-2 | TRBV28 | TRBD1 | CASSTGQANGYTF | TGTGCCAGCAGCACGGGACAGGCGAATGGCTACACCTTC
NA | TRBJ1-1 | TRBV6-5 | NA | CASSYTAGATEAFF | TGTGCCAGCAGTTACACCGCAGGGGCGACTGAAGCTTTCTTT
few | TRBJ2-3 | TRBV5-4 | NA | CASSSTIPDTQYF | TGTGCCAGCAGCTCGACTATCCCAGATACGCAGTATTTT
NA | TRBJ2-1 | TRBV6-5 | NA | CASSSAGRSYNEQFF | TGTGCCAGCAGTTCGGCGGGACGGTCCTACAATGAGCAGTTCTTC
NA | TRBJ2-7 | TRBV7-9 | NA | CASSSTRAYEQYF | TGTGCCAGCAGCTCCACTAGAGCCTACGAGCAGTACTTC
NA | TRBJ2-1 | TRBV5-1 | TRBD2 | CASSLLTSGNAEQFF | TGCGCCAGCAGCTTGCTTACTAGCGGGAACGCTGAGCAGTTCTTC
NA | TRBJ2-7 | TRBV4-2 | TRBD2 | CASSQGLAGAYEQYF | TGTGCCAGCAGCCAAGGACTAGCGGGAGCCTACGAGCAGTACTTC
NA | TRBJ2-3 | TRBV6-1 | NA | CAAEGGRRSTDTQYF | TGTGCCGCGGAGGGGGGGCGGCGCAGCACAGATACGCAGTATTTT
NA | TRBJ2-3 | TRBV18 | NA | CASSRTRAAPPTDTQYF | TGTGCCAGCTCACGAACCCGAGCGGCTCCTCCCACAGATACGCAGTATTTT
NA | TRBJ2-5 | TRBV7-9 | TRBD2 | CASSLGWTSEETQYF | TGTGCCAGCAGCTTAGGGTGGACTAGCGAAGAGACCCAGTACTTC
NA | TRBJ2-3 | TRBV6-1 | TRBD2 | CASSEPAGGITDTQYF | TGTGCCAGCAGTGAACCAGCGGGAGGGATCACAGATACGCAGTATTTT
NA | TRBJ2-3 | TRBV10-1 | TRBD2 | CASSEGFGTKPDTQYF | TGCGCCAGCAGTGAAGGATTCGGGACTAAGCCCGATACGCAGTATTTT
NA | TRBJ2-5 | TRBV2 | NA | CASSWGPGAQETQYF | TGTGCCAGCAGTTGGGGGCCCGGGGCCCAAGAGACCCAGTACTTC
few | TRBJ1-2 | TRBV20-1 | NA | CSAGYRESYTF | TGCAGTGCTGGGTACAGGGAGAGCTACACCTTC
NA | TRBJ2-2 | TRBV28 | TRBD2 | CASSLLVVGVAGFGELFF | TGTGCCAGCAGTTTATTAGTCGTGGGGGTAGCGGGGTTCGGGGAGCTGTTTTTT
NA | TRBJ2-2 | TRBV18 | TRBD1 | CASSPPMTGGAGELFF | TGTGCCAGCTCACCACCGATGACAGGGGGCGCCGGGGAGCTGTTTTTT
NA | TRBJ2-3 | TRBV19 | TRBD1 | CASSMYWDRGTDTQYF | TGTGCCAGTAGTATGTATTGGGACAGGGGAACAGATACGCAGTATTTT
NA | TRBJ2-5 | TRBV18 | TRBD2 | CASSPSYGGETQYF | TGTGCCAGCTCACCGTCGTACGGGGGGGAGACCCAGTACTTC
few | TRBJ1-2 | TRBV2 | NA | CASSEPAGYGYTF | TGTGCCAGCAGTGAACCGGCAGGCTATGGCTACACCTTC
NA | TRBJ1-5 | TRBV27 | NA | CASKLSSNQPQHF | TGTGCCAGCAAACTGAGTAGCAATCAGCCCCAGCATTTT
NA | TRBJ1-1 | TRBV7-3 | TRBD1 | CASSQTGADTEAFF | TGTGCCAGCAGCCAGACAGGGGCGGACACTGAAGCTTTCTTT
NA | TRBJ2-2 | TRBV19 | NA | CASTQRGTGELFF | TGTGCCAGCACGCAGCGCGGCACCGGGGAGCTGTTTTTT
NA | TRBJ2-7 | TRBV4-1 | TRBD1 | CASSPLGTGSYAQYF | TGCGCCAGCAGCCCTCTTGGGACAGGGTCCTACGCGCAGTACTTC